A selection of T cell receptor beta chains follows, all from one sample in a study of radiation and T cells in renal cell carcinoma. Produced via immunoSEQ multiplex PCR; TCRdb's table is partial and in-frame only. The sample holds 100,000 to 150,000 clones, more than 75% seen once. The specimen was blood, collected from a patient whose treatment included radiotherapy and nephrectomy. The receptors here all came from a woman in her seventies with renal cell carcinoma. Each CDR3 is given with its conserved first and last residue. The order of the fields is clone size, V gene, J gene, D gene, CDR3 DNA, CDR3 protein. A D gene is named only where the DNA matches it firmly. The listing skips clone size in some rows; elsewhere it reads once, few, many or a size class.

size: -
V: TRBV7-3
J: TRBJ2-2
D: -
DNA: TGTGCCAGCAGCTTTGTTCCCGCGAACACCGGGGAGCTGTTTTTT
CDR3: CASSFVPANTGELFF

size: -
V: TRBV30
J: TRBJ2-5
D: -
DNA: TGTGCCTGGAGTGTCGGTCCTGGCCCAAAGACCCAGTACTTC
CDR3: CAWSVGPGPKTQYF

size: once
V: TRBV29-1
J: TRBJ2-5
D: TRBD2
DNA: TGCAGCGCTAAAGGACTAGGGGAGACCCAGTACTTC
CDR3: CSAKGLGETQYF

size: -
V: TRBV7-3
J: TRBJ2-2
D: -
DNA: TGTGCCAGCAGCTTAAAGGGGCAGGCGGCCGGGGAGCTGTTTTTT
CDR3: CASSLKGQAAGELFF

size: -
V: TRBV18
J: TRBJ1-5
D: TRBD1
DNA: TGTGCCAGCTCACATAACACAGGGGCTGATCAGCCCCAGCATTTT
CDR3: CASSHNTGADQPQHF

size: -
V: TRBV5-1
J: TRBJ2-5
D: TRBD2
DNA: TGCGCCAGCAGCTTCTCCGGGACTAGGCTGCAAGAGACCCAGTACTTC
CDR3: CASSFSGTRLQETQYF

size: -
V: TRBV4-3
J: TRBJ2-5
D: -
DNA: TGCGCCAGCAGCCAAGATGGGGCGGTCCAAGAGACCCAGTACTTC
CDR3: CASSQDGAVQETQYF

size: -
V: TRBV5-1
J: TRBJ1-5
D: -
DNA: TGCGCCAGCAGCTTGGAGGGGGGGATTAGCAATCAGCCCCAGCATTTT
CDR3: CASSLEGGISNQPQHF

size: -
V: TRBV11-2
J: TRBJ2-7
D: -
DNA: TGTGCCAGCAGCCCTCCCCAGGGTTGGCAGTACTTC
CDR3: CASSPPQGWQYF

size: -
V: TRBV5-4
J: TRBJ2-1
D: -
DNA: TGTGCCAGCAGCCCCCCCGATTGGGACACGAGCGAGCAGTTCTTC
CDR3: CASSPPDWDTSEQFF

size: -
V: TRBV10-3
J: TRBJ1-1
D: TRBD1
DNA: TGTGCCATCAGCCAGGCGGGACAGGGGGTTTCGGCTGAAGCTTTCTTT
CDR3: CAISQAGQGVSAEAFF

size: few
V: TRBV28
J: TRBJ1-1
D: -
DNA: TGTGCCAGCAGTTTGGAGGGGCTGGGGACTGAAGCTTTCTTT
CDR3: CASSLEGLGTEAFF

size: -
V: TRBV28
J: TRBJ1-2
D: TRBD1
DNA: TGTGCCAGCAGATATCCCCAGGGGGGGAACTATGGCTACACCTTC
CDR3: CASRYPQGGNYGYTF

size: -
V: TRBV7-2
J: TRBJ2-7
D: -
DNA: TGTGCCAGCAGCCTCCTCTACGAGCAGTACTTC
CDR3: CASSLLYEQYF

size: once
V: TRBV9
J: TRBJ2-7
D: TRBD2
DNA: TGTGCCAGCAGCGAGGGGATAGCGGGGACGCAGAGCTCCTACGAGCAGTACTTC
CDR3: CASSEGIAGTQSSYEQYF

size: -
V: TRBV6-1
J: TRBJ1-5
D: -
DNA: TGTGCCAGCAGTGCCGCCAAACAGCCCCAGCATTTT
CDR3: CASSAAKQPQHF

size: -
V: TRBV5-1
J: TRBJ2-6
D: -
DNA: TGCGCCAGCAGCTATCTCACGTCTGGGGCCAACGTCCTGACTTTC
CDR3: CASSYLTSGANVLTF

size: -
V: TRBV7-3
J: TRBJ2-3
D: TRBD2
DNA: TGTGCCAGCAGCTCCGGGTGGGGGACTAGCGCTCTCACAGATACGCAGTATTTT
CDR3: CASSSGWGTSALTDTQYF

size: -
V: TRBV5-6
J: TRBJ1-6
D: -
DNA: TGTGCCAGCAGCTTGGGTAGACTCCTCGGATCACCCCTCCACTTT
CDR3: CASSLGRLLGSPLHF

size: once
V: TRBV30
J: TRBJ2-3
D: -
DNA: TGTGCCTGGAGTGTGGACAGTCCTAGCACAGATACGCAGTATTTT
CDR3: CAWSVDSPSTDTQYF

size: -
V: TRBV5-4
J: TRBJ2-5
D: TRBD2
DNA: TGTGCCAGCAGCCCGGGAGCTAGCGGGGGGCAAGAGACCCAGTACTTC
CDR3: CASSPGASGGQETQYF

size: -
V: TRBV9
J: TRBJ2-2
D: -
DNA: TGTGCCAGCAGCGTAGAGGCACGGAACACCGGGGAGCTGTTTTTT
CDR3: CASSVEARNTGELFF

size: few
V: TRBV19
J: TRBJ1-5
D: -
DNA: TGTGCCAGCAGCACCTGGGACATTAATCAGCCCCAGCATTTT
CDR3: CASSTWDINQPQHF

size: -
V: TRBV4-3
J: TRBJ2-6
D: -
DNA: TGCGCCAGCAGCGGGAAGGGGACACTCCCCTCTGGGGCCAACGTCCTGACTTTC
CDR3: CASSGKGTLPSGANVLTF

size: -
V: TRBV5-4
J: TRBJ1-1
D: -
DNA: TGTGCCAGCAGCTTGAGGGGGGGCTTGAACACTGAAGCTTTCTTT
CDR3: CASSLRGGLNTEAFF

size: once
V: TRBV5-1
J: TRBJ1-1
D: -
DNA: TGCGCCAGCAGTCAAGGCTGGGGAAGAGCTGAAGCTTTCTTT
CDR3: CASSQGWGRAEAFF

size: -
V: TRBV18
J: TRBJ1-5
D: TRBD1
DNA: TGTGCCAGCTCACTACACCCGGGACAGGCTGGACAGCCCCAGCATTTT
CDR3: CASSLHPGQAGQPQHF

size: few
V: TRBV10-3
J: TRBJ1-2
D: -
DNA: TGTGCCATCAGTGGGCCCCGAAAAGGGTACTATGGCTACACCTTC
CDR3: CAISGPRKGYYGYTF

size: -
V: TRBV30
J: TRBJ2-1
D: -
DNA: TGTGCTACTGACCCCCGTGGTGAGCAGTTCTTC
CDR3: CATDPRGEQFF

size: -
V: TRBV7-2
J: TRBJ1-2
D: TRBD1
DNA: TGTGCCAGCAGAACGGGACAGGTGTCCTATGGCTACACCTTC
CDR3: CASRTGQVSYGYTF